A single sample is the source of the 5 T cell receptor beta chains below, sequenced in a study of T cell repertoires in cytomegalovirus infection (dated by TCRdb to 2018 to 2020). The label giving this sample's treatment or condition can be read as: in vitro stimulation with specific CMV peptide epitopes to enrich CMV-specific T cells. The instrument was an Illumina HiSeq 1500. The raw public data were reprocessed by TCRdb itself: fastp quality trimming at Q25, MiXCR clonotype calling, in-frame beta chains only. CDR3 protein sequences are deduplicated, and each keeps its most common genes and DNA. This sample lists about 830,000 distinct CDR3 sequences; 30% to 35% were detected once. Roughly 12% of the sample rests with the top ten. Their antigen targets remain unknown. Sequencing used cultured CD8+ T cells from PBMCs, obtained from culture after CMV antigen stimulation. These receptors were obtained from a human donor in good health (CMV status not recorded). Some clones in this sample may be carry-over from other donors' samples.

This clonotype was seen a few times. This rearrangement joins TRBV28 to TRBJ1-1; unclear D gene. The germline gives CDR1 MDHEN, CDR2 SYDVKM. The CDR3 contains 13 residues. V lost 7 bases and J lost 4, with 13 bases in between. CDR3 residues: CASKLQRSTEAFF. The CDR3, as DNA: TGTGCCAGCAAACTACAGCGGAGCACTGAAGCTTTCTTT.

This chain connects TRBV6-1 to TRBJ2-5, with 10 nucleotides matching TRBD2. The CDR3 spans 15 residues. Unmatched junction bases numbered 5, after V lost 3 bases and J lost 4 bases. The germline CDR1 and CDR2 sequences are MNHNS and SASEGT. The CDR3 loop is CASSESGGAGETQYF. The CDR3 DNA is TGTGCCAGCAGTGAGAGCGGGGGGGCAGGAGAGACCCAGTACTTC.

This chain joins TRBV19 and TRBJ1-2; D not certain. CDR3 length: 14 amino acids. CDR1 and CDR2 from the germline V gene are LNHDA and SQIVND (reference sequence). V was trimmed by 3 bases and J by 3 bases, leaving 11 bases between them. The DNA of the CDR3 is TGTGCCAGTAGTATCGTCGACGGGGACTATGGCTACACCTTC. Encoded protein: CASSIVDGDYGYTF.

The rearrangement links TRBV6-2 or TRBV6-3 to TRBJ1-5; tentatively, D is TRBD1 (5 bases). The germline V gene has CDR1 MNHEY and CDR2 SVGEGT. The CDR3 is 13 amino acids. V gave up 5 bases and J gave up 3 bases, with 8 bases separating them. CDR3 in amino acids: CASSGTSNQPQHF. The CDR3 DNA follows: TGTGCCAGCAGTGGGACCTCCAATCAGCCCCAGCATTTT.

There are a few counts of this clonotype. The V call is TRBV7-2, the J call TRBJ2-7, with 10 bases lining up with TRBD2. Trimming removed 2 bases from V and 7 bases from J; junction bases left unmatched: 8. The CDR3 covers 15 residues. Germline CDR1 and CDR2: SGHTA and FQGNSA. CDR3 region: CASSLKSGGAGEQYV. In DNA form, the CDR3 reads TGTGCCAGCAGCTTAAAAAGCGGGGGGGCCGGGGAGCAGTACGTC.